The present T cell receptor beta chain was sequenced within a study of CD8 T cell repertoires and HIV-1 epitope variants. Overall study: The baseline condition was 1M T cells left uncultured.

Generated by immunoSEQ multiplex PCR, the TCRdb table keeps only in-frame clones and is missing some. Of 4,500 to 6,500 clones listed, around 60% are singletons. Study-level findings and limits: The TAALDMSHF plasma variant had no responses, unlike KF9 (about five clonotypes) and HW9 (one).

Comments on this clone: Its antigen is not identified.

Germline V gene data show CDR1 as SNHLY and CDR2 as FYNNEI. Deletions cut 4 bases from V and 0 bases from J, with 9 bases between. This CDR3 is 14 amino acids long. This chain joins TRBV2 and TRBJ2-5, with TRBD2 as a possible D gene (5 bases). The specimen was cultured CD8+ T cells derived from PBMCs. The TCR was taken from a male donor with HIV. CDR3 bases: TGTGCCAGCAGTGGAGCGGTGTACCAAGAGACCCAGTACTTC. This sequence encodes CASSGAVYQETQYF. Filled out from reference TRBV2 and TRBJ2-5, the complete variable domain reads EPEVTQTPSHQVTQMGQEVILRCVPISNHLYFYWYRQILGQKVEFLVSFYNNEISEKSEIFDDQFSVERPDGSNFTLKIRSTKLEDSAMYFCASSGAVYQETQYFGPGTRLLVL.